Sequencing of this T cell receptor beta chain was carried out in a study of cytomegalovirus exposure and HLA in healthy donors. Germline CDR1 PRHDT, CDR2 FYEKMQ (reference sequence). Trimming removed 0 bases from V and 8 bases from J, with 14 bases in between. CDR3 size: 15 residues. The study ran its PCR with 60 Vbeta and 13 Jbeta primers. This table comes from immunoSEQ multiplex PCR, and its TCRdb copy is limited to in-frame clones, with some not included. Seen here are some 80,000 clones, 60% to 85% observed once, and the top ten hold 5.9%. The sample comprised PBMCs. The chain joins TRBV13 to TRBJ2-1; D is possibly TRBD2 (6 bases). This receptor was identified in a man aged 18 to 35 in good health and CMV-seropositive. CDR3 sequence reads: CASSLGSTRGDEQFF. For the CDR3, the DNA is TGTGCCAGCAGCTTAGGATCCACCCGCGGGGATGAGCAGTTCTTC.